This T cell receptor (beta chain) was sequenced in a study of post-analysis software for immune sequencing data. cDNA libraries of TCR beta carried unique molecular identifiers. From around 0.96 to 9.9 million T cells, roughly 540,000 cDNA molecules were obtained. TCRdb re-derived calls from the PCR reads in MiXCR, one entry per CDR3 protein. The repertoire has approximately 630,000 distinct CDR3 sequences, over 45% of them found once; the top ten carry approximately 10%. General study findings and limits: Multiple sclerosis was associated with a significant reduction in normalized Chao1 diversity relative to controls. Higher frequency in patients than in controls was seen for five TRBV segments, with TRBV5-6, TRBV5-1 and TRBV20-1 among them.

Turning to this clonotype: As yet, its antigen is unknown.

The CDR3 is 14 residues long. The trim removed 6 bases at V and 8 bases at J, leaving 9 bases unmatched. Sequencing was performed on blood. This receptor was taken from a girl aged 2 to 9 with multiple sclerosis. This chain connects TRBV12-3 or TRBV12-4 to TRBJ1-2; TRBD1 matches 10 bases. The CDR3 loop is CASRAGTGAPGYTF. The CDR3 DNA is TGTGCCAGCAGGGCCGGGACAGGGGCCCCCGGCTACACCTTC.